The 12 T cell receptor beta chains listed next were all sequenced from one sample in a study of neurological immune-mediated disorders. Each CDR3 protein gets one entry after TCRdb re-called the 5' RACE reads with MiXCR. Of over 35,000 distinct CDR3 sequences in the sample, over 2% were seen once. The source material was PBMCs. These receptors were taken from a man aged 45 to 65 with multiple sclerosis.

This clonotype came up many times. The rearrangement joins TRBV5-4 to TRBJ2-1; TRBD2 might be the D (6 bases). The CDR3 contains 16 residues. Germline CDR1 SGHNT, CDR2 YYREEE (reference sequence). V was pared by 3 bases and J by 0 bases, with 13 bases between. CDR3 residues: CASSSEGTFSYNEQFF. The DNA for the CDR3 is TGTGCCAGCAGCTCGGAGGGGACCTTCTCCTACAATGAGCAGTTCTTC.

This chain links TRBV6-2 or TRBV6-3 with TRBJ1-2, with D unclear. V lost 6 bases to trimming and J lost 4 bases, with 9 bases between them. This CDR3 has 12 residues. Germline V CDR1 and CDR2: MNHEY, SVGEGT. The CDR3 here is CASSPTGYGYTF. The CDR3 DNA is TGTGCCAGCAGCCCGACCGGCTATGGCTACACCTTC.

This clonotype appeared many times. The chain links TRBV12-3 or TRBV12-4 to TRBJ1-1; the D gene is possibly TRBD1 (6 bases). This CDR3 is 13 amino acids long. Trimming removed 7 bases from V and 3 bases from J, with 12 bases in between. This CDR3 is CASILGGHTEAFF. The CDR3 nucleotides are TGTGCCAGCATCCTAGGGGGACACACTGAAGCTTTCTTT.

This clonotype occurred a few times. The V and J genes are TRBV20-1 and TRBJ1-4, with TRBD1 as a possible D gene (5 bases). This CDR3 is 13 amino acids long. The germline V and J ends were trimmed by 4 bases and 2 bases, with 8 bases remaining between them. Germline CDR1 is DFQATT and CDR2 is SNEGSKA (reference sequence). CDR3 loop: CSAIAGTNEKLFF. Here the CDR3 DNA reads TGCAGTGCTATAGCAGGGACTAATGAAAAACTGTTTTTT.

By proportion, this clonotype is medium-sized (0.01 to 0.1%). The chain couples TRBV2 to TRBJ1-1; D call uncertain. V was pared by 8 bases and J by 5 bases, with 6 bases between. Germline loops: CDR1 SNHLY, CDR2 FYNNEI. This CDR3 region has 10 residues. The chain's CDR3 is CASGGTEAFF. CDR3 nucleotides: TGTGCCAGCGGCGGAACTGAAGCTTTCTTT.

This clonotype was observed many times. The chain uses TRBV28 and TRBJ2-7; no firm D call. The germline CDR1 and CDR2 sequences are MDHEN and SYDVKM. Trimming took off 0 bases at V and 2 bases at J, with 8 bases between the two ends. The CDR3 spans 14 residues. The CDR3 region has the DNA TGTGCCAGCAGTTTATGGGGTGACACCTACGAGCAGTACTTC. This translates into CASSLWGDTYEQYF.

This clonotype was seen a few times. The chain has TRBV18 and TRBJ2-2; 7 nucleotides agree with TRBD1. The CDR3 contains 16 residues. The ends lost 1 base at V and 0 bases at J; junction bases unmatched: 2. Germline CDR1 reads KGHSH; CDR2 reads LQKENI. The CDR3 is CASSPQTGTNTGELFF. CDR3 nucleotide sequence: TGTGCCAGCTCACCACAGACAGGGACGAACACCGGGGAGCTGTTTTTT. Full variable domain (outside the CDR3, taken from reference TRBV18 and TRBJ2-2): NAGVMQNPRHLVRRRGQEARLRCSPMKGHSHVYWYRQLPEEGLKFMVYLQKENIIDESGMPKERFSAEFPKEGPSILRIQQVVRGDSAAYFCASSPQTGTNTGELFFGEGSRLTVL.

At least ten counts were recorded for this clonotype. The chain links TRBV28 to TRBJ1-2; 9 nucleotides align to TRBD1. The CDR3 consists of 16 residues. Trimming cost V 5 bases and J 4 bases; bases outside gene matches: 11. CDR1 and CDR2 (germline): MDHEN, SYDVKM. CDR3 residues: CASSTTGQGNVYGYTF. As DNA, the CDR3 is TGTGCCAGCAGTACCACCGGACAGGGGAATGTCTATGGCTACACCTTC.

In its sample, this clonotype was seen many times. This chain uses TRBV5-1 with TRBJ2-3; 11 positions match TRBD1. The trim removed 2 bases at V and 5 bases at J, leaving 7 bases unmatched. There are 16 residues in the CDR3. The germline gives CDR1 SGHRS, CDR2 YFSETQ. CDR3 protein: CASSFFGQGAQDTQYF. The DNA of the CDR3 is TGCGCCAGCAGCTTCTTTGGACAGGGGGCACAAGATACGCAGTATTTT.

Points on this clonotype: At one boundary the junction diverges from the germline segment, which might be a read error. This sequence joins TRBV10-3 and TRBJ1-5, with 12 bases aligning to TRBD1. The CDR3 totals 16 residues. Germline CDR1 ENHRY, CDR2 SYGVKD. The CDR3 coding sequence is TGTGCCATCAGTGAGTCCGGGACAGGGGGCAATCAGCCCCAGAATTTT. Translated, it gives CAISESGTGGNQPQNF.

This clonotype was counted a few times. An end of the junction differs from the germline gene, which may be a read error. The chain employs TRBV7-2 and TRBJ1-6; D might be TRBD1 (6 bases). Germline CDR1 reads SGHTA; CDR2 reads FQGNSA. The CDR3 has 15 amino acids. The CDR3 DNA reads as TGTGCCAGCAGCCACTCCGGGACACTAGATTCACCCCTCAACTTT. It is translated as CASSHSGTLDSPLNF.

This clonotype appeared many times. The V and J genes are TRBV5-6 and TRBJ1-3, with D hard to call. The V end lost 1 base, the J end lost 0 bases, and 11 bases lay between the germline ends. The V gene's germline CDR1 is SGHDT and CDR2 YYEEEE. The CDR3 is 16 amino acids. The CDR3, as DNA: TGTGCCAGCAGCTTGAGGACCGGCTACTCTGGAAACACCATATATTTT. Residues: CASSLRTGYSGNTIYF.